This T cell receptor beta chain was obtained from a study of T cell repertoires in cytomegalovirus infection. As for the study in general: The authors used CMV epitopes that were HLA-C-restricted (recently identified) and HLA-B-restricted (well studied). Study-level points and caveats: CMV carriers having the relevant HLA were flagged by cumulative public TCR beta family frequency. Predominance within the ex vivo response was attributable to HLA-C-restricted CMV-specific TCR beta clonotypes.

In germline, CDR1 is LNHNV, CDR2 YYDKDF (reference sequence). V was shortened by 8 bases and J by 7 bases, with 11 bases between the two germline ends. This CDR3 comprises 12 residues. TCRdb analysed the reads with MiXCR anew, one entry per CDR3 protein. The sample lists fewer than 900,000 distinct CDR3 sequences, around 29% seen once, with roughly 13% in the top ten. Comments on this clonotype: Antigen specificity is unknown.

The source is a human donor in good health (CMV status not recorded). Some clones in this sample may be carry-over from other donors' samples. Sequencing was performed on cultured CD8+ T cells from PBMCs, taken from culture after CMV antigen stimulation. The chain uses TRBV15 and TRBJ2-2; no reliable D call. The CDR3 sequence is CATLGSSGELFF. CDR3 DNA sequence: TGTGCCACCCTAGGTAGCAGCGGGGAGCTGTTTTTT.